This T cell receptor (beta chain) was sequenced for a study of T cell repertoires in cytomegalovirus infection. In the study overall: It was the public TCR beta signatures that indicated both CMV infection and matching HLA type.

The sample holds many counts of this clonotype. Its matching antigen is unknown. Study-wide points: Adding up the frequency of public TCR beta families identified people who carried CMV plus the relevant HLA.

TCRdb recomputed calls from the reads with MiXCR, one row per CDR3 protein. The table lists about 330,000 distinct CDR3 sequences, roughly a third of them singletons, with approximately 12% in the top ten. The receptor was isolated from a human donor in good health (CMV status not recorded). Some clones in this sample may be carry-over from other donors' samples. This material consisted of cultured PBMCs, taken from culture after CMV antigen stimulation.

CDR3 protein: CASSSSKRTGGETQYF. CDR3 nucleotides: TGTGCCAGCAGCTCCTCAAAACGGACAGGAGGGGAGACCCAGTACTTC. The chain uses TRBV5-4 and TRBJ2-5, with D tentatively TRBD1 (7 bases). V gave up 3 bases and J gave up 5 bases, with 20 bases separating them. The CDR3 consists of 16 residues. Germline V CDR1 and CDR2: SGHNT, YYREEE (reference sequence).